The 22 T cell receptor beta chains given below trace back to one sample, sequenced in a study of cytomegalovirus exposure and HLA in healthy donors. PCR used 60 Vbeta primers and 13 Jbeta primers. This table comes from immunoSEQ multiplex PCR, and its TCRdb copy is limited to in-frame clones, with some not included. In the table there are 150,000 to 200,000 clones, roughly 86% of which are singletons. The sequencing sample was made of PBMCs. Receptors were obtained from a man in his forties or fifties in good health and CMV-seropositive.

This chain links TRBV10-3 with TRBJ2-7, with 11 bases that match TRBD2. CDR1 and CDR2 from the germline V gene are ENHRY and SYGVKD. Trimming at V came to 7 bases and at J to 3 bases, leaving 5 bases not matched to a gene. CDR3 length: 14 amino acids. In DNA form, the CDR3 reads TGTGCCATCAACCCTAGCGGGGGGATCTACGAGCAGTACTTC. This encodes CAINPSGGIYEQYF.

Here the CDR3 reads CASSHHDSPSGANVLTF. For the CDR3, the DNA is TGCGCCAGCAGCCATCACGACAGCCCCTCTGGGGCCAACGTCCTGACTTTC. The chain is built from TRBV4-1 and TRBJ2-6; tentative D call: TRBD1 (5 bases). Germline V CDR1 and CDR2: MGHRA, YSYEKL. The CDR3 sequence is 17 residues long. Trimming took 3 bases from V and 0 from J, leaving 12 bases between them.

This chain connects TRBV27 to TRBJ2-3; 8 bases line up with TRBD2. CDR3 size: 13 residues. V gave up 5 bases and J gave up 4 bases; unmatched junction bases: 2. Per the germline V gene, CDR1 is MNHEY and CDR2 is SMNVEV (reference sequence). The CDR3 loop reads CASSGLASDTQYF. The DNA for the CDR3 is TGTGCCAGCAGTGGACTAGCATCAGATACGCAGTATTTT.

This chain links TRBV7-8 with TRBJ2-1, with 9 positions matching TRBD2. The CDR3 runs 16 residues. J lost 6 bases, V lost 0 bases, and 6 bases had no gene match. CDR1 and CDR2 (germline): SGHVS, FQNEAQ. The CDR3 DNA follows: TGTGCCAGCAGCTTAGCGCGGTCTAGCGGGATCAATGAGCAGTTCTTC. Its protein is CASSLARSSGINEQFF.

This clone was seen a single time. This chain links TRBV11-3 with TRBJ1-1; 10 bases match TRBD1. The CDR3 is 16 residues long. Germline CDR1 and CDR2: SGHNT and YENEEA. J lost 1 base, V lost 5 bases, and 7 bases had no gene match. This CDR3 reads CASSRGTGARNTEAFF. The CDR3, as DNA: TGTGCCAGCAGCCGCGGGACAGGGGCTAGGAACACTGAAGCTTTCTTT.

In this sample, this clone turned up a few times. The CDR3 coding sequence is TGTGCCAGCAGTTACCACGCCCCGGTGAACACTGAAGCTTTCTTT. Translating gives CASSYHAPVNTEAFF. The chain recombines TRBV6-5 with TRBJ1-1; unclear D gene. Trimming stripped 2 bases from V and 0 bases from J, with 10 bases between. The V gene's germline CDR1 is MNHEY and CDR2 SVGAGI. The CDR3 covers 15 residues.

The gene calls are TRBV5-1 and TRBJ2-5; possible D gene TRBD1, 5 bases. Trimming cost V 0 bases and J 2 bases, with 20 bases left between them. From germline, CDR1 is SGHRS and CDR2 YFSETQ. There are 18 residues in the CDR3. The CDR3 region is CASSLGWGRRPSQETQYF. As DNA, the CDR3 is TGCGCCAGCAGCTTGGGCTGGGGCAGGCGACCCTCTCAAGAGACCCAGTACTTC.

This clone has a handful of counts. CDR3 residues: CASSRERGLKGNQPQHF. CDR3 coding DNA: TGCGCCAGCAGCCGAGAACGAGGCCTAAAGGGCAATCAGCCCCAGCATTTT. The V call is TRBV4-1, the J call TRBJ1-5; D remains unclear. V was trimmed by 4 bases and J by 2 bases, leaving 18 bases between them. The CDR3 loop spans 17 amino acids. The germline gives CDR1 MGHRA, CDR2 YSYEKL.

The chain carries TRBV4-1 and TRBJ2-3, with 7 bases lining up with TRBD2. From germline, CDR1 is MGHRA and CDR2 YSYEKL. There are 16 residues in the CDR3. The J segment lost 0 bases and the V segment lost 4 bases, leaving 7 bases of the junction unmatched. CDR3 in DNA: TGCGCCAGCAGCCTCAGTTGGGGGGGGAGCACAGATACGCAGTATTTT. Its protein product is CASSLSWGGSTDTQYF.

This clone was observed a handful of times. The chain combines TRBV28 with TRBJ2-7; maybe TRBD1 (5 bases). The CDR3 sequence is 12 residues long. With 6 bases removed from V and 3 bases from J, the gap between germline ends came to 9 bases. Germline CDR1 and CDR2: MDHEN and SYDVKM. Here the CDR3 reads CASRGEIYEQYF. CDR3 nucleotide sequence: TGTGCCAGCAGAGGGGAAATCTACGAGCAGTACTTC.

This chain uses TRBV4-1 with TRBJ2-3, with 12 bases that match TRBD2. Germline V gene lookup returns CDR1 MGHRA and CDR2 YSYEKL. Trimming removed 1 base from V and 4 bases from J; junction bases left unmatched: 6. CDR3 length: 17 residues. The CDR3 DNA sequence: TGCGCCAGCAGCCAAGCGCCTAGCGGGGGGGGACCAGATACGCAGTATTTT. Translation gives CASSQAPSGGGPDTQYF.

The rearrangement joins TRBV7-2 to TRBJ2-3, with 8 bases lining up with TRBD2. V gave up 1 base and J gave up 6 bases; unmatched junction bases: 18. The germline CDR1 and CDR2 sequences are SGHTA and FQGNSA. The CDR3 runs to 19 residues. The CDR3 here is CASSLVYGQWAGGRDTQYF. CDR3 nucleotide sequence: TGTGCCAGCAGCTTAGTTTATGGGCAGTGGGCGGGAGGAAGGGATACGCAGTATTTT.

J is TRBJ1-3 and V is TRBV7-9; 7 nucleotides match TRBD1. V lost 1 base and J lost 1; bases outside the gene matches: 7. CDR3 length: 17 amino acids. In germline, CDR1 is SEHNR, CDR2 FQNEAQ (reference sequence). CDR3 in DNA: TGTGCCAGCAGCTTAGGCACAGGGGTTAATTCTGGAAACACCATATATTTT. It encodes CASSLGTGVNSGNTIYF.

This clone has only a few counts. V is TRBV10-2 and J is TRBJ2-7, with 12 nucleotides matching TRBD2. Losses at the gene ends were 6 bases for V and 1 base for J; bases not matched to a gene: 1. This CDR3 is built from 14 residues. Germline V lookup: CDR1 WSHSY, CDR2 SAAADI. The DNA for the CDR3 is TGCGCCAGCAGACTAGCGGGGGGATCCTACGAGCAGTACTTC. This encodes CASRLAGGSYEQYF.

For the CDR3, the DNA is TGCGCCAGCAGCCAAGATGGATTAGGGGCCCCCTACGAGCAGTACTTC. Translation gives CASSQDGLGAPYEQYF. This chain uses TRBV4-3 with TRBJ2-7; TRBD1 is a possible D gene (5 bases). The CDR3 sequence is 16 residues long. The germline V and J ends were trimmed by 0 bases and 2 bases, with 14 bases remaining between them. CDR1 and CDR2 from the germline V gene are LGHNA and YSLEER.

The chain joins TRBV10-2 to TRBJ2-7; D call uncertain. The CDR3 covers 14 residues. Germline values: CDR1 WSHSY, CDR2 SAAADI. V lost 6 bases and J lost 7, with 19 bases in between. The CDR3, as DNA: TGCGCCAGCAGCAGTGACCAACCTACCAGGGAGCAGTACTTC. Translation: CASSSDQPTREQYF.

The chain has TRBV5-1 and TRBJ1-6; 12 positions match TRBD1. V lost 0 bases, J lost 9 bases, and 7 bases stayed unmatched. This CDR3 has 17 residues. Germline V CDR1 and CDR2: SGHRS, YFSETQ. For the CDR3, the DNA is TGCGCCAGCAGCTTGGAACCGGGACAGGGGGCTTTTTCACCCCTCCACTTT. Its protein is CASSLEPGQGAFSPLHF. Complete variable domain (other parts from reference TRBV5-1 and TRBJ1-6): KAGVTQTPRYLIKTRGQQVTLSCSPISGHRSVSWYQQTPGQGLQFLFEYFSETQRNKGNFPGRFSGRQFSNSRSEMNVSTLELGDSALYLCASSLEPGQGAFSPLHFGNGTRLTVT.

V usage is TRBV6-6 and J usage is TRBJ2-7; D ambiguous. The germline CDR1 and CDR2 sequences are MNHNY and SVGAGI (reference sequence). This CDR3 is built from 11 residues. The V and J ends lost 0 bases and 6 bases respectively, with 3 bases between them. The CDR3 protein is CASSYSAEQYF. The CDR3 nucleotides read TGTGCCAGCAGTTACTCGGCCGAGCAGTACTTC.

The J gene is TRBJ2-5, the V gene TRBV29-1, with 8 bases fitting TRBD2. The CDR3 spans 13 residues. V was clipped by 2 bases and J by 2 bases; unmatched bases: 1. Germline CDR1 is SQVTM and CDR2 is ANQGSEA. The CDR3 is CSVELAGQETQYF. CDR3 DNA: TGCAGCGTTGAACTAGCGGGTCAAGAGACCCAGTACTTC.

The V call is TRBV4-1, the J call TRBJ2-3, with 8 nucleotides matching TRBD2. This CDR3 spans 21 amino acids. The junction had 20 bases not matched to a gene; V was cut back by 1 base and J by 2 bases. The germline V gene encodes CDR1 MGHRA and CDR2 YSYEKL. CDR3 sequence (DNA): TGCGCCAGCAGCCAAGTACATCGGTATCGGGACGGGAGGGCCGACACAGATACGCAGTATTTT. Its translation: CASSQVHRYRDGRADTDTQYF.

The chain employs TRBV28 and TRBJ1-1; D remains ambiguous. CDR3 length: 15 amino acids. Trimming shortened V by 6 bases and J by 1 base, and 15 bases separated the two germline ends. Germline loops: CDR1 MDHEN, CDR2 SYDVKM. This chain's CDR3 is CASSLARAGNTEAFF. CDR3 in DNA: TGTGCCAGCAGCCTCGCGAGGGCGGGGAACACTGAAGCTTTCTTT.

This sequence joins TRBV5-1 and TRBJ2-7, with 9 bases matching TRBD1. This CDR3 region has 15 residues. V trimming: 4 bases; J trimming: 3 bases; junction bases outside the gene matches: 8. Germline assignment: CDR1 SGHRS and CDR2 YFSETQ. The CDR3 bases are TGCGCCAGCAGCCCCGGAGGGACAGGGAACTACGAGCAGTACTTC. Translation gives CASSPGGTGNYEQYF.